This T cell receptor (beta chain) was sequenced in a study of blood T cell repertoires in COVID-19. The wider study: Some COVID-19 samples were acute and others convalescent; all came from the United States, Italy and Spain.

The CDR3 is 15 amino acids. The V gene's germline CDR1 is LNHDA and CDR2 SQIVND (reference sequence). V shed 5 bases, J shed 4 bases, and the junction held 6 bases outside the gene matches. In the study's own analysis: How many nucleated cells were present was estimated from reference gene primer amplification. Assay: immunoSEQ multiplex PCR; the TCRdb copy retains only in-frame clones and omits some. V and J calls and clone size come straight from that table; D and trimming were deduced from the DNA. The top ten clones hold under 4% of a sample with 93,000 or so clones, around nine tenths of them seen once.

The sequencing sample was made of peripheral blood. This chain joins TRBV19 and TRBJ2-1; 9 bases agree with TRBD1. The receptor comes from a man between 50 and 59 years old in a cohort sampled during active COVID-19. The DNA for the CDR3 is TGTGCCAGTAGTCCTGGGACAGGGTATTACAATGAGCAGTTCTTC. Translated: CASSPGTGYYNEQFF.